This record looks at one TCR beta chain sequence and its context. As handled by the study authors: Cell counts per sample came from amplifying reference gene primers. The data were produced by immunoSEQ multiplex PCR, yet TCRdb's version contains in-frame clones alone and is incomplete. V and J calls and clone size are given by that table; D and trimming were obtained from the DNA. The repertoire includes roughly 120,000 clones, 65% to 90% of them detected once, and 7.9% sits in the top ten. This record belongs to a study of blood T cell repertoires in COVID-19. Overall study context: Acute-phase and convalescent COVID-19 samples originated in the United States, Italy and Spain.

This sequence originates from a woman aged 80 or over with active or convalescent COVID-19. Sequencing was done on a sample of peripheral blood.

The CDR3 DNA is TGTGCCAGAAGCTTGGAGGGGGCTCGGAATAATTCACCCCTCCACTTT. Amino acids: CARSLEGARNNSPLHF. V and J are TRBV5-3 and TRBJ1-6, with TRBD1 matching over 7 bases. TRBV5-3 is recorded as an ORF, its role being uncertain. This CDR3 comprises 16 residues. The ends lost 0 bases at V and 5 bases at J; junction bases unmatched: 5.